This TCR beta chain originates from a study of shared T cell receptors in the human thymus. The data were produced by immunoSEQ multiplex PCR, yet TCRdb's version contains in-frame clones alone and is incomplete. The table lists under 450,000 clones, 85% to 95% of them singletons. This CDR3 is built from 15 residues. Germline CDR1 is MDHEN and CDR2 is SYDVKM. Trimming removed 5 bases at V and 8 bases at J, with 21 bases between. The rearrangement joins TRBV28 to TRBJ1-2; TRBD1 is a possible D gene (6 bases). This TCR came from a human donor. Sequenced input: thymocytes. The CDR3 region is CASSLEYTRGGGYTF. The CDR3 DNA follows: TGTGCCAGCAGTCTCGAATACACACGGGGGGGCGGCTACACCTTC.